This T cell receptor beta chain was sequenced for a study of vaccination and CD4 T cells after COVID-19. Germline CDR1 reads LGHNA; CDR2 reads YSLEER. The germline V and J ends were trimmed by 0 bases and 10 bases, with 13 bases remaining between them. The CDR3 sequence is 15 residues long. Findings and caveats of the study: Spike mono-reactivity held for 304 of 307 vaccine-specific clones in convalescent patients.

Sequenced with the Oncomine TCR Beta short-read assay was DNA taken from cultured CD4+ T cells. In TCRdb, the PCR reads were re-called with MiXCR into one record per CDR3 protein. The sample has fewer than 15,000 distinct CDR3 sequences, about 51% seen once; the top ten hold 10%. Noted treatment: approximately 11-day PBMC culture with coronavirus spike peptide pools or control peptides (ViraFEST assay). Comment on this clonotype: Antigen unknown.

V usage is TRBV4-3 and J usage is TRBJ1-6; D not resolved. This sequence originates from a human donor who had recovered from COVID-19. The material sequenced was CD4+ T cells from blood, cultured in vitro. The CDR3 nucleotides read TGCGCCAGCAGCCAAGATTTAATCGGGCACTCACCCCTCCACTTT. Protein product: CASSQDLIGHSPLHF.